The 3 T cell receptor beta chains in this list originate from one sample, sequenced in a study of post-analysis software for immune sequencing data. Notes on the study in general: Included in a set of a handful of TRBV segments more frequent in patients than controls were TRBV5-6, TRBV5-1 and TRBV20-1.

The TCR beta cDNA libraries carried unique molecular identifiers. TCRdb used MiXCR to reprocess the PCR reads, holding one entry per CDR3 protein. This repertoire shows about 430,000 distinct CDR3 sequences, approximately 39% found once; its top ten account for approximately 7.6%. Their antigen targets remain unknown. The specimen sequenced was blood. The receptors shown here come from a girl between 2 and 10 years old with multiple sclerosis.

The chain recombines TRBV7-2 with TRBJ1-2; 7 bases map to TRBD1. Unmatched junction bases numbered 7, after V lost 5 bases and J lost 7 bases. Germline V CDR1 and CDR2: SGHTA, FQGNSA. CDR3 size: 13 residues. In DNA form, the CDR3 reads TGTGCCAGCAGCGAAACAGGGGTACGTGGCTACACCTTC. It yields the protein CASSETGVRGYTF.

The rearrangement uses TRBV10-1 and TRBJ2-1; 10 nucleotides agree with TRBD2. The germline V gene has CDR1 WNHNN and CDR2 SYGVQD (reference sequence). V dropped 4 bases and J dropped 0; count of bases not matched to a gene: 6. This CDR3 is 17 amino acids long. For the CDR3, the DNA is TGCGCCAGCAGTGTAGGTAGCGGGGGGAGCTCCTACAATGAGCAGTTCTTC. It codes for CASSVGSGGSSYNEQFF.

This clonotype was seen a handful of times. The CDR3 sequence: CASSFGLAGSYEQYF. The CDR3, as DNA: TGTGCCAGCAGCTTCGGTCTAGCGGGCTCCTACGAGCAGTACTTC. This chain uses TRBV4-2 with TRBJ2-7; 8 bases match TRBD2. This CDR3 has 15 amino acids. Germline CDR1 and CDR2: LGHNA and YNFKEQ. Unmatched junction bases numbered 6, after V lost 5 bases and J lost 0 bases.